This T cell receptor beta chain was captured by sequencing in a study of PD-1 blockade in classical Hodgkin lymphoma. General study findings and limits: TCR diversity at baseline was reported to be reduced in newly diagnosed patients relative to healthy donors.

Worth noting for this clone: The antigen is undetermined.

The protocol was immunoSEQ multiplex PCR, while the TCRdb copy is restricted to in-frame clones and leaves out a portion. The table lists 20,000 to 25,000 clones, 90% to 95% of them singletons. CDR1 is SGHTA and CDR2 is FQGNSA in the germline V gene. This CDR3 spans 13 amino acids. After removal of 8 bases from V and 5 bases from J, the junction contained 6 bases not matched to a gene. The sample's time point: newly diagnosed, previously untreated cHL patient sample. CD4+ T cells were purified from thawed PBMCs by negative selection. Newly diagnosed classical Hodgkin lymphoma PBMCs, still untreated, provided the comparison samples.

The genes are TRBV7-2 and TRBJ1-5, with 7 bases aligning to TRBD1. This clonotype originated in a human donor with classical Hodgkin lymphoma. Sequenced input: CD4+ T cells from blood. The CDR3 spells CASARDSYQPQHF. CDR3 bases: TGTGCCAGCGCACGGGACAGCTATCAGCCCCAGCATTTT.